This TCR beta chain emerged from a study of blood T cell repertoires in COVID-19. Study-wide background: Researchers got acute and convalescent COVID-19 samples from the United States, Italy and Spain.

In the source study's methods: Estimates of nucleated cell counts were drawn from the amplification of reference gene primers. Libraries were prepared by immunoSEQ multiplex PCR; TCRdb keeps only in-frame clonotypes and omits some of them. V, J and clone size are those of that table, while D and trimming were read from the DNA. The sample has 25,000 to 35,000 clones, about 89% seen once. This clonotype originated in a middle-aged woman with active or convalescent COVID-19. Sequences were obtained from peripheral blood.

In DNA form, the CDR3 reads TGTAAGGTGCAACAGGGCTCCTACGAGCAGTACTTC. Encoded protein: CKVQQGSYEQYF. The V gene is TRBV30, the J gene TRBJ2-7, with D tentatively TRBD1 (6 bases). Germline V CDR1 and CDR2: GTSNPN, SVGIG (reference sequence). The CDR3 loop spans 12 amino acids.